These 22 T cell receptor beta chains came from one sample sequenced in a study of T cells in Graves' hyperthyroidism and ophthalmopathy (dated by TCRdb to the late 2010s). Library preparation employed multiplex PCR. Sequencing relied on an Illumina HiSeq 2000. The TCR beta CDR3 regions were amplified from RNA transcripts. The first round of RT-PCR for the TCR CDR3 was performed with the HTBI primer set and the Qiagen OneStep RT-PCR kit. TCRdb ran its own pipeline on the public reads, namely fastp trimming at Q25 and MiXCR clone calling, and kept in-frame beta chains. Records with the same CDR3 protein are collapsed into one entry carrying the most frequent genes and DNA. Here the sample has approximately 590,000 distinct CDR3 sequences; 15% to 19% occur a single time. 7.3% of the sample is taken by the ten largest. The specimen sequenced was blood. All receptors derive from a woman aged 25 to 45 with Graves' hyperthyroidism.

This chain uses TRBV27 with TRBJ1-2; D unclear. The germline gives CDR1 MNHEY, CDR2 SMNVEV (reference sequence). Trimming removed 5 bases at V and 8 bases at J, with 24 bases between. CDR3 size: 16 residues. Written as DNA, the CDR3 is TGTGCCAGCAGTCAAACCCCACGCGGCCCAGGAGGCGGCTACACCTTC. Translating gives CASSQTPRGPGGGYTF.

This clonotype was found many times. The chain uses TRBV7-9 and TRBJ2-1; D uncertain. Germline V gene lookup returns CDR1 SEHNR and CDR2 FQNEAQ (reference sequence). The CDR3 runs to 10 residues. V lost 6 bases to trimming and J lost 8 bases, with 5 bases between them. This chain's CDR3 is CASSRDEQFF. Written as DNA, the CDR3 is TGTGCCAGCAGTCGGGATGAGCAGTTCTTC.

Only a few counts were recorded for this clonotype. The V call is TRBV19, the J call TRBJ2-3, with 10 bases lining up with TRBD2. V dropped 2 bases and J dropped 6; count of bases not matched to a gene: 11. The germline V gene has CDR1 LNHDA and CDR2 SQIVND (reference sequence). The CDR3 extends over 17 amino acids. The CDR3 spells CASSITKSGRAFDTQYF. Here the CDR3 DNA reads TGTGCCAGTAGTATAACCAAAAGCGGGAGGGCTTTCGATACGCAGTATTTT.

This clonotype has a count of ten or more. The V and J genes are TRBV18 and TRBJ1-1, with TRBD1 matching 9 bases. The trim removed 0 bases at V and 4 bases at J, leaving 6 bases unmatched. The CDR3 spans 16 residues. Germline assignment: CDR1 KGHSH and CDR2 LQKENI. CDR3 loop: CASSPPTGGLGTEAFF. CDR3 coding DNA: TGTGCCAGCTCACCACCCACAGGGGGCCTGGGCACTGAAGCTTTCTTT. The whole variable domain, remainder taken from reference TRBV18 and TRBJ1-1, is NAGVMQNPRHLVRRRGQEARLRCSPMKGHSHVYWYRQLPEEGLKFMVYLQKENIIDESGMPKERFSAEFPKEGPSILRIQQVVRGDSAAYFCASSPPTGGLGTEAFFGQGTRLTVV.

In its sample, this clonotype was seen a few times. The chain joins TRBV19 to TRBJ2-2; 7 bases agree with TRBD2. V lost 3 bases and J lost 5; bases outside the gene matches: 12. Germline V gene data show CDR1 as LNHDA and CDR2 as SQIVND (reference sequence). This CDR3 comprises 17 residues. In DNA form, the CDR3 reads TGTGCCAGTAGTATCCCCCGTGCGGGAGCAGGGACCGGGGAGCTGTTTTTT. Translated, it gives CASSIPRAGAGTGELFF.

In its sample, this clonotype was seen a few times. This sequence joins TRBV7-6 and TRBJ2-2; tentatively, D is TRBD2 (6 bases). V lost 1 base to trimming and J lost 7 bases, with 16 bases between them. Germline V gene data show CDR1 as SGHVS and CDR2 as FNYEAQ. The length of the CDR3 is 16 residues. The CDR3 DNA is TGTGCCAGCAGCTTAGAGGTCGCTAGCGTGGACGGGGAGCTGTTTTTT. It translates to CASSLEVASVDGELFF.

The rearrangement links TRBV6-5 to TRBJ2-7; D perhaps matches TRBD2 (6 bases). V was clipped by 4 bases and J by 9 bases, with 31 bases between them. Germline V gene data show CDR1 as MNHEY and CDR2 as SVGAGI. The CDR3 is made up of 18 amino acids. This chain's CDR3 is CASSFDTFRDSLKGGQYF. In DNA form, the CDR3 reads TGTGCCAGCAGTTTTGACACCTTCAGGGACTCCCTCAAAGGAGGGCAGTACTTC.

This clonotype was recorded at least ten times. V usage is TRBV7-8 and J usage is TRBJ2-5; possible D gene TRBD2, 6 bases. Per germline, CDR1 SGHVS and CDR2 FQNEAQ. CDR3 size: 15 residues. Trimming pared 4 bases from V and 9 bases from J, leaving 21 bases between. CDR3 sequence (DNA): TGTGCCAGCAGCTACGGGAGTTCCTCCTCGATCGCCCAGTACTTC. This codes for CASSYGSSSSIAQYF. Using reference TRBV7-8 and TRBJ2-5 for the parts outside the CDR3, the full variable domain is GAGVSQSPRYKVAKRGQDVALRCDPISGHVSLFWYQQALGQGPEFLTYFQNEAQLDKSGLPSDRFFAERPEGSVSTLKIQRTQQEDSAVYLCASSYGSSSSIAQYFGPGTRLLVL.

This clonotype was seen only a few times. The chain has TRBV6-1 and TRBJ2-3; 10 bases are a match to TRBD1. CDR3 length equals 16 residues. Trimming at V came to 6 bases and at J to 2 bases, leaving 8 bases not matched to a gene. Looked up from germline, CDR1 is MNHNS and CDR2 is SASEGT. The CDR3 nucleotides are TGTGCCAGCAGCGGACAGGGGGTTGTTCCCACAGATACGCAGTATTTT. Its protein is CASSGQGVVPTDTQYF.

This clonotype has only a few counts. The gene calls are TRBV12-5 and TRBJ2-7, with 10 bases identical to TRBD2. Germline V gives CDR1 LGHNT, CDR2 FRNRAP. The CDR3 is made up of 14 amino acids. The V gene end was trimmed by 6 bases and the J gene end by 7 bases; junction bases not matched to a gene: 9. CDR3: CASGPWQAGGEQYF. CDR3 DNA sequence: TGTGCTAGTGGCCCATGGCAAGCGGGAGGGGAGCAGTACTTC.

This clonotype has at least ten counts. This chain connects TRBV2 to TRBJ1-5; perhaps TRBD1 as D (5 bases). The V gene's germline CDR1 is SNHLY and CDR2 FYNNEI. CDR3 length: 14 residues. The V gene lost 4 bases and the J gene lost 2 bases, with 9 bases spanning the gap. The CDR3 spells CASSVIGGNQPQHF. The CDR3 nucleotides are TGTGCCAGCAGTGTAATAGGGGGCAATCAGCCCCAGCATTTT. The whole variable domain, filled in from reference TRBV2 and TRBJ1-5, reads EPEVTQTPSHQVTQMGQEVILRCVPISNHLYFYWYRQILGQKVEFLVSFYNNEISEKSEIFDDQFSVERPDGSNFTLKIRSTKLEDSAMYFCASSVIGGNQPQHFGDGTRLSIL.

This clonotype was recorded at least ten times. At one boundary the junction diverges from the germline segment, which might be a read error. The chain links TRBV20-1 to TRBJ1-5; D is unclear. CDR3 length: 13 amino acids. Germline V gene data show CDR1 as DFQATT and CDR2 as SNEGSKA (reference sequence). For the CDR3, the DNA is TGCAGTGCCAGAGGGCAGTCTGAGCAGCCCCAGCATTTT. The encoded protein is CSARGQSEQPQHF.

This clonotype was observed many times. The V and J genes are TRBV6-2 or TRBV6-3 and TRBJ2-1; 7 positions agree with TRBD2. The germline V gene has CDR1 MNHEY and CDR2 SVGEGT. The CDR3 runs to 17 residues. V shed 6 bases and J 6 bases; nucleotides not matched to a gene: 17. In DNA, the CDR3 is TGTGCCAGCAGGGAGTTGTTTGTTGGACTAGACGGCAATGAGCAGTTCTTC. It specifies CASRELFVGLDGNEQFF.

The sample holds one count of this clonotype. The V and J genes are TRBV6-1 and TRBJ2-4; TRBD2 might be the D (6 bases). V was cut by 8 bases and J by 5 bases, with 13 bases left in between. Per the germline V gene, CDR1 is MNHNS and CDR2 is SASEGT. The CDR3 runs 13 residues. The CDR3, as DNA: TGTGCCAGCGCGGGCCCGGGGGAAAACATTCAGTACTTC. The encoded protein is CASAGPGENIQYF.

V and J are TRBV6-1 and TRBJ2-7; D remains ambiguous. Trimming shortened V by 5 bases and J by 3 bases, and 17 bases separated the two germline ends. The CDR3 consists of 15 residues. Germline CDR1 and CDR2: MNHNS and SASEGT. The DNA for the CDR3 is TGTGCCAGCAGTCAACAAGCAACGGCTGTCTACGAGCAGTACTTC. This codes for CASSQQATAVYEQYF.

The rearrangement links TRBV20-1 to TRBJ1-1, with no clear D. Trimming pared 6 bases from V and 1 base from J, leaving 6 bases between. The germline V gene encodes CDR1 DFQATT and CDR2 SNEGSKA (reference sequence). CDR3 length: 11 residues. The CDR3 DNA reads TGCAGTGCAACACCGAACACTGAAGCTTTCTTT. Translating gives CSATPNTEAFF.

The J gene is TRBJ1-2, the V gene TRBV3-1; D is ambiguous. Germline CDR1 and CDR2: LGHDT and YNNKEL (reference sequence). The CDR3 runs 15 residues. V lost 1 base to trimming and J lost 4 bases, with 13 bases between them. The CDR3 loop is CASSQGPGEVYGYTF. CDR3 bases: TGTGCCAGCAGCCAAGGGCCGGGAGAAGTCTATGGCTACACCTTC.

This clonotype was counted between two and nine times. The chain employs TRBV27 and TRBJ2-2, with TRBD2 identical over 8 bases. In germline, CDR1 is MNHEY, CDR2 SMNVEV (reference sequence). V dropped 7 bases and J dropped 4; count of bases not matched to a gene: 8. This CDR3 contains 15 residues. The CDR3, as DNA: TGTGCCAGCAATCGGGGGGGACATAGCACCGGGGAGCTGTTTTTT. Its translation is CASNRGGHSTGELFF.

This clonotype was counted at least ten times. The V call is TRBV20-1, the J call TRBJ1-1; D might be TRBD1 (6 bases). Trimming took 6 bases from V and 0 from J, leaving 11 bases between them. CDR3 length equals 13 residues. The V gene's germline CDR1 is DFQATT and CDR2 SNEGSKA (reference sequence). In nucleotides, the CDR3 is TGCAGTGCCGGGACACACCTGAACACTGAAGCTTTCTTT. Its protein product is CSAGTHLNTEAFF.

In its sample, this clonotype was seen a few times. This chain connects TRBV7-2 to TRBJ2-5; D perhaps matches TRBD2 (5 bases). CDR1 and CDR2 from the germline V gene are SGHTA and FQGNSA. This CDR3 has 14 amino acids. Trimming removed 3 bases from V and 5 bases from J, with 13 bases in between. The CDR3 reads CASSFRGPLETQYF. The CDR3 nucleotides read TGTGCCAGCAGCTTTAGAGGGCCCTTGGAGACCCAGTACTTC.

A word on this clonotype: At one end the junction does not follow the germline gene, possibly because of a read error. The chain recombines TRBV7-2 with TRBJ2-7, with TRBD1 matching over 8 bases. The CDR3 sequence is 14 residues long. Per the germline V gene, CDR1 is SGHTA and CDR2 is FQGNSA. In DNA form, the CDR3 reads TGTGTCAGCAGCTTGGGGACAGGAGCCCGCGAGCAGTACTTC. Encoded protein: CVSSLGTGAREQYF.

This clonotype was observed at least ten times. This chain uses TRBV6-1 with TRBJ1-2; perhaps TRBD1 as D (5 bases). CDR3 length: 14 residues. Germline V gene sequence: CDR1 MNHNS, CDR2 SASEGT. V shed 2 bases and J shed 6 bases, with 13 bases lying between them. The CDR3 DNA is TGTGCCAGCAGTGAAATTACAGGAATCCATGGCTACACCTTC. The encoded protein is CASSEITGIHGYTF.